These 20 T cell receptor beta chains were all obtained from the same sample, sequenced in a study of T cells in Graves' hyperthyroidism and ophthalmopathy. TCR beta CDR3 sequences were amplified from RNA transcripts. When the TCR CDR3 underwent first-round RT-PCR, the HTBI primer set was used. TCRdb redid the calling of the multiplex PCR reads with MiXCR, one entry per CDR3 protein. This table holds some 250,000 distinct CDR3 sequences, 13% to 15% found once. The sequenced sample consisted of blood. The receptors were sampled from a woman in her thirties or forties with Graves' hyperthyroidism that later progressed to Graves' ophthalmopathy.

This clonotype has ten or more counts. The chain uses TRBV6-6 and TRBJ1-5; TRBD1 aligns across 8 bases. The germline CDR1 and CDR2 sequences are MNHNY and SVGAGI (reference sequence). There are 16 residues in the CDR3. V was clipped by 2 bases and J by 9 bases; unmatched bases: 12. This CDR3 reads CASSYDTLDRERPQHF. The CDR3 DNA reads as TGTGCCAGCAGTTACGATACGTTGGACAGGGAACGGCCCCAGCATTTT.

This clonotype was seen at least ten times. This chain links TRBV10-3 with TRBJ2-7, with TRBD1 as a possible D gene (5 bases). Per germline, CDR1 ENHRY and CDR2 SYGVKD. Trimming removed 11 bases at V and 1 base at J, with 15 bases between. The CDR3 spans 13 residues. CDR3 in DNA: TGTGCCTCACTTCAGGGCGATTCCTACGAGCAGTACTTC. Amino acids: CASLQGDSYEQYF.

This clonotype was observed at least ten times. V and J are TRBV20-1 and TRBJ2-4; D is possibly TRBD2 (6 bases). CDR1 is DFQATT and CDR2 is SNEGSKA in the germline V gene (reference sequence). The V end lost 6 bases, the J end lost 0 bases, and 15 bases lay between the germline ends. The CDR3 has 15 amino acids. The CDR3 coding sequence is TGCAGTGCCCCCGGGCGGGATCTAGCCAAAAACATTCAGTACTTC. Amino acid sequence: CSAPGRDLAKNIQYF.

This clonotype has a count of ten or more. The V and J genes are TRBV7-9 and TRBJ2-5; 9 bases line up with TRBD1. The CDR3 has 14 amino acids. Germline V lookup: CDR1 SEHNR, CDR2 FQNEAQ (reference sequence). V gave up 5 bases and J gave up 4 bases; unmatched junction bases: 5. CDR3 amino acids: CASSPYRGRETQYF. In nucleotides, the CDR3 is TGTGCCAGCAGCCCGTACAGGGGGCGAGAGACCCAGTACTTC.

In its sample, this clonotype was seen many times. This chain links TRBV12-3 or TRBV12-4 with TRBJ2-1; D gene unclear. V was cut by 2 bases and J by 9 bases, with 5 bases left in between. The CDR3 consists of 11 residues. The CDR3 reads CASSLYGEQFF. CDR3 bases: TGTGCCAGCAGTTTATACGGTGAGCAGTTCTTC.

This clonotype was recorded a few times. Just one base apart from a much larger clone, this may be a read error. DNA for the CDR3: TGTGCCAGCAGCCCAGGGGGCGCGGAAGAGACCCAGTACTTC. This translates into CASSPGGAEETQYF. The chain couples TRBV9 to TRBJ2-5; 8 bases match TRBD1. CDR1 and CDR2 from the germline V gene are SGDLS and YYNGEE. The CDR3 runs 14 residues. V lost 4 bases to trimming and J lost 3 bases; unmatched junction nucleotides: 5.

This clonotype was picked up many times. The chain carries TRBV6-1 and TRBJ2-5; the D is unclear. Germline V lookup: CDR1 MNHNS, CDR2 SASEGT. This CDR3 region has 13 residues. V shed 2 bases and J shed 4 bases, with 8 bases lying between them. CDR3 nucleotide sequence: TGTGCCAGCAGTGAATACCTGGGAGAGACCCAGTACTTC. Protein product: CASSEYLGETQYF.

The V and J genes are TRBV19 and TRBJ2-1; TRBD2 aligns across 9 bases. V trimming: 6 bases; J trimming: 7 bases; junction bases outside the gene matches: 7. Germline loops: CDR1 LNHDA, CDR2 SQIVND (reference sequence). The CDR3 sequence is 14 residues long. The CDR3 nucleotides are TGTGCCAGTAGAAGGGCTAGCGGGGTTAATGAGCAGTTCTTC. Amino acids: CASRRASGVNEQFF.

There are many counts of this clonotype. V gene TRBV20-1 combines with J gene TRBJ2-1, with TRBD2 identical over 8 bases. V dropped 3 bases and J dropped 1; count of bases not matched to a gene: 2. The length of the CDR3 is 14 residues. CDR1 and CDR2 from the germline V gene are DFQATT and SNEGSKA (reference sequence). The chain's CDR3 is CSASSGSSYNEQFF. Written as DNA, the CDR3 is TGCAGTGCTAGCAGCGGGAGTTCCTACAATGAGCAGTTCTTC.

CDR3 DNA sequence: TGTGCCAGCAGTCACGCACTAAACCTCAATGAGCAGTTCTTC. It yields the protein CASSHALNLNEQFF. The V and J genes are TRBV28 and TRBJ2-1; D unresolved. The ends were cut back, 5 bases at V and 6 bases at J, with 14 bases in the middle. The germline V gene encodes CDR1 MDHEN and CDR2 SYDVKM. The CDR3 extends over 14 amino acids.

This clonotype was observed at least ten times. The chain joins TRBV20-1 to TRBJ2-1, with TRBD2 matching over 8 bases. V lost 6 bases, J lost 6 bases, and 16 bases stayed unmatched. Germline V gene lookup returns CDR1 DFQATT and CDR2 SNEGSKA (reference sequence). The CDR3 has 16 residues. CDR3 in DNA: TGCAGTGCCCCAGAGGCGGGAGGACTTTTGGTCAATGAGCAGTTCTTC. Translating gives CSAPEAGGLLVNEQFF.

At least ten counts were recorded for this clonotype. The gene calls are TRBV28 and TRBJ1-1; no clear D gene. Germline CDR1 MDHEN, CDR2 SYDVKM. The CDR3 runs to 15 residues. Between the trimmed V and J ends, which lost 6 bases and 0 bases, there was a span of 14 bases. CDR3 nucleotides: TGTGCCAGCAGCCTTTACGTACTGTTGAACACTGAAGCTTTCTTT. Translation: CASSLYVLLNTEAFF. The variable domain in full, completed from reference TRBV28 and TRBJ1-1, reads DVKVTQSSRYLVKRTGEKVFLECVQDMDHENMFWYRQDPGLGLRLIYFSYDVKMKEKGDIPEGYSVSREKKERFSLILESASTNQTSMYLCASSLYVLLNTEAFFGQGTRLTVV.

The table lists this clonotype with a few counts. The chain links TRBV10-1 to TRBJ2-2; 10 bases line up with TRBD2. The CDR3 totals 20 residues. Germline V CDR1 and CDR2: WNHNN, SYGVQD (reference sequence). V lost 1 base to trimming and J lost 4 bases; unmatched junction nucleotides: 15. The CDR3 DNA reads TGCGCCAGCAGTGAGTACCCGCTTTTCCTAGCGGGGGACATCACCGGGGAGCTGTTTTTT. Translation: CASSEYPLFLAGDITGELFF.

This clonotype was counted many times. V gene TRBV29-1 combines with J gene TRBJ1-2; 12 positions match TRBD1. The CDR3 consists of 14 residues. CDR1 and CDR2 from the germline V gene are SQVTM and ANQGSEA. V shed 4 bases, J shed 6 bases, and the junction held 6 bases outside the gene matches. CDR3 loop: CSVAGTGGGHGYTF. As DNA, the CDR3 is TGCAGCGTTGCCGGGACAGGGGGCGGGCATGGCTACACCTTC.

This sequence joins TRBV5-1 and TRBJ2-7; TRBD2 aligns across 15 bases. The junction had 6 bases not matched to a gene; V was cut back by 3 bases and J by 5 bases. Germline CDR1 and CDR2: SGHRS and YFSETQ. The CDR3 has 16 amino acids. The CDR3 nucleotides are TGCGCCAGCAGCTCCCCCGGGACTAGCGGGAGGAACGAGCAGTACTTC. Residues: CASSSPGTSGRNEQYF.

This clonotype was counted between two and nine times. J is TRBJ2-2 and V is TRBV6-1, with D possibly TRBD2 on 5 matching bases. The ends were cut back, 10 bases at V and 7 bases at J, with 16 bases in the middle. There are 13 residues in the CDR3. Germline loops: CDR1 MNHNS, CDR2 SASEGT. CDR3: CATNSEGHGELFF. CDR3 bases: TGTGCCACCAACTCTGAGGGTCACGGGGAGCTGTTTTTT.

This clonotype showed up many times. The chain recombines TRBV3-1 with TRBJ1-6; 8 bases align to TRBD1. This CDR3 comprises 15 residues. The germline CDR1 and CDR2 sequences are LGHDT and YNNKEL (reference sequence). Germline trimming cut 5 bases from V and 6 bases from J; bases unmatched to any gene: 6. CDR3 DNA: TGTGCCAGCAGCGGCCGGGACAGGAGTAATTCACCCCTCCACTTT. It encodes CASSGRDRSNSPLHF.

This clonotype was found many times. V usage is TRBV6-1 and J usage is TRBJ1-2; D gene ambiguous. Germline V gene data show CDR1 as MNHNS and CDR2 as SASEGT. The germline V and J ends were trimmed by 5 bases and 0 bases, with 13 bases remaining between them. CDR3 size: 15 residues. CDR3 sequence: CASSLDGRSNYGYTF. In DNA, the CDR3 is TGTGCCAGCAGTTTGGACGGCCGGTCTAACTATGGCTACACCTTC.

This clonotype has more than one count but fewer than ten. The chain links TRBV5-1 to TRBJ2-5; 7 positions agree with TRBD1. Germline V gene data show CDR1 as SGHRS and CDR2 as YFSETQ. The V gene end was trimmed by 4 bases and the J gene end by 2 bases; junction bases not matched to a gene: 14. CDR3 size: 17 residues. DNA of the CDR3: TGCGCCAGCAGCCTCCCGCCGGGACAGTACTATCAAGAGACCCAGTACTTC. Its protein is CASSLPPGQYYQETQYF. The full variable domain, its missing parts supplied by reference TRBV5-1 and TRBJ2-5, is KAGVTQTPRYLIKTRGQQVTLSCSPISGHRSVSWYQQTPGQGLQFLFEYFSETQRNKGNFPGRFSGRQFSNSRSEMNVSTLELGDSALYLCASSLPPGQYYQETQYFGPGTRLLVL.

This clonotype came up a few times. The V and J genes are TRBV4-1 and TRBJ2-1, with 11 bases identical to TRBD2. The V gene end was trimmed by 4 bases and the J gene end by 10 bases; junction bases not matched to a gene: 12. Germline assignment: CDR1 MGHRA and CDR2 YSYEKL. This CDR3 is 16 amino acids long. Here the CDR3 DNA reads TGCGCCAGCAGCCCCGATTGGGTAGCGGGAGGGCAGGAGCAGTTCTTC. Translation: CASSPDWVAGGQEQFF.